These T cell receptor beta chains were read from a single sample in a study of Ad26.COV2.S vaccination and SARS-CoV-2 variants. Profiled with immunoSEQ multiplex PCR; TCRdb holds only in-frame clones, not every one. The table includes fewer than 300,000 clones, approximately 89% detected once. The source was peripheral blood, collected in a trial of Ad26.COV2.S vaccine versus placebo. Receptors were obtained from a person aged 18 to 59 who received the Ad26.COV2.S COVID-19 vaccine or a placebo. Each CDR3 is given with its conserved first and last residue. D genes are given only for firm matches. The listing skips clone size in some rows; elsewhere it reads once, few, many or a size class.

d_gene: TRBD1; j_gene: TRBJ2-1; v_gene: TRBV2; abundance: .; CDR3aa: CASSVTGVYDEQFF; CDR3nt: TGTGCCAGCAGTGTAACAGGGGTTTACGATGAGCAGTTCTTC
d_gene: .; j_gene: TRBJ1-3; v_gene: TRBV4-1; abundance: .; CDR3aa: CASRNREGDSGNTIYF; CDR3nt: TGCGCCAGCAGGAACAGGGAGGGGGACTCTGGAAACACCATATATTTT
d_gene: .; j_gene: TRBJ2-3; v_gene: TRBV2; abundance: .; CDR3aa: CATIRRADTQYF; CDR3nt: TGTGCCACCATTAGGAGGGCAGATACGCAGTATTTT
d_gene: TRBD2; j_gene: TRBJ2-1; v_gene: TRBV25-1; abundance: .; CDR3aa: CASSEQAGEKNEQFF; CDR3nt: TGTGCCAGCAGTGAACAAGCGGGAGAGAAAAATGAGCAGTTCTTC
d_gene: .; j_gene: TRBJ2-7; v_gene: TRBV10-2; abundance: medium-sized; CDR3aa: CASSEYPGRYEQYF; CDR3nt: TGCGCCAGCAGTGAGTACCCGGGTCGTTACGAGCAGTACTTC
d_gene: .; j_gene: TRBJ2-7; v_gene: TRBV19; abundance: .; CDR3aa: CASSPGRIYEQYF; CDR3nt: TGTGCCAGTAGTCCGGGACGTATCTACGAGCAGTACTTC
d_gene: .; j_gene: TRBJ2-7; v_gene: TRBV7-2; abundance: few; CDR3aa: CASSLGWRGPYEQYF; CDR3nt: TGTGCCAGCAGCTTAGGGTGGCGGGGGCCCTACGAGCAGTACTTC
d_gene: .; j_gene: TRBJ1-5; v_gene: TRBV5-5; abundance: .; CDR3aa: CASSPAGPSNQPQHF; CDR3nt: TGTGCCAGCAGCCCAGCGGGCCCTAGCAATCAGCCCCAGCATTTT
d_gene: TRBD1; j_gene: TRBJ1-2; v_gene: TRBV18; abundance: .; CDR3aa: CASSLNDRAYGYTF; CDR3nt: TGTGCCAGCTCACTAAACGACAGGGCGTATGGCTACACCTTC
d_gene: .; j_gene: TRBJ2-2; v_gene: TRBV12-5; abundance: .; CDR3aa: CASGRSQINTGELFF; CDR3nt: TGTGCTAGTGGGAGGAGTCAGATCAACACCGGGGAGCTGTTTTTT
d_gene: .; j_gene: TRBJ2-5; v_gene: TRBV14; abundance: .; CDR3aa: CASSQGAKQETQYF; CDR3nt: TGTGCCAGCAGCCAGGGGGCGAAGCAAGAGACCCAGTACTTC
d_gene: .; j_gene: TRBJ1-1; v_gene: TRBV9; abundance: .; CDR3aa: CASSQDTEAFF; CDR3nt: TGTGCCAGCAGCCAGGACACTGAAGCTTTCTTT
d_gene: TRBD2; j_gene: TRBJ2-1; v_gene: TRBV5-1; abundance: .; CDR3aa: CASSWRVSGGRGNEQFF; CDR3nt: TGCGCCAGCAGCTGGAGAGTTAGCGGGGGACGTGGGAATGAGCAGTTCTTC
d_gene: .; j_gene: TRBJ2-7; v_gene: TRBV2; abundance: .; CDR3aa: CASSDGAGREYF; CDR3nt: TGTGCCAGCAGCGATGGGGCTGGCAGGGAGTACTTC
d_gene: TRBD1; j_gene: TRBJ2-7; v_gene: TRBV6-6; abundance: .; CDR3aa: CASSLQGADEQYF; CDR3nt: TGTGCCAGCAGCCTACAGGGGGCGGACGAGCAGTACTTC
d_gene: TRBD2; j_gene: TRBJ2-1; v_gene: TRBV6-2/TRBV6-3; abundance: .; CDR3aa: CASSSLGSGGSNEQFF; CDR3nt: TGTGCCAGCAGTTCGCTGGGGAGCGGGGGGTCCAATGAGCAGTTCTTC
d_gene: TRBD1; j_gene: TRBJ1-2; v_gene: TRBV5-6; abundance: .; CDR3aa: CASSLGTGQGIRYGYTF; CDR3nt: TGTGCCAGCAGCTTGGGGACGGGACAGGGGATTCGATATGGCTACACCTTC
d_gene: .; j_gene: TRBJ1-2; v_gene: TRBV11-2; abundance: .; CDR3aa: CASSPGANYGYTF; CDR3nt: TGTGCCAGCAGCCCGGGGGCTAACTATGGCTACACCTTC
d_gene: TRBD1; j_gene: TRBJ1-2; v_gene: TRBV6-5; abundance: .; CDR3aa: CASSNRGEVYGYTF; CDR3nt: TGTGCCAGCAGTAACAGGGGAGAGGTCTATGGCTACACCTTC
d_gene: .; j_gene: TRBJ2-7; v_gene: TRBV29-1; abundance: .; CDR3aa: CSVDGGRNEQYF; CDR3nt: TGCAGCGTTGATGGGGGGAGGAACGAGCAGTACTTC
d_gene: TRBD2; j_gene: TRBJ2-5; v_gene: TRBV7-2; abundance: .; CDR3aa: CASSLGAAGGRETQYF; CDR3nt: TGTGCCAGCAGCTTGGGTGCGGCGGGGGGACGGGAGACCCAGTACTTC
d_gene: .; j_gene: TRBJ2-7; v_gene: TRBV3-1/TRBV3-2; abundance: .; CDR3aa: CASSQAGRAYEQYF; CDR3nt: TGTGCCAGCAGCCAAGCCGGCCGAGCCTACGAGCAGTACTTC
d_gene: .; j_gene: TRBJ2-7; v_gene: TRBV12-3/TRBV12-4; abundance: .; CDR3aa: CASGTGSYEQYF; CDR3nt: TGTGCCAGCGGCACAGGGTCCTACGAGCAGTACTTC
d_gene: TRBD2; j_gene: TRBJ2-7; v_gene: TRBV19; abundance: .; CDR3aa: CASSRTSVFDYEQYF; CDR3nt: TGTGCCAGTAGTAGGACTAGCGTCTTTGACTACGAGCAGTACTTC